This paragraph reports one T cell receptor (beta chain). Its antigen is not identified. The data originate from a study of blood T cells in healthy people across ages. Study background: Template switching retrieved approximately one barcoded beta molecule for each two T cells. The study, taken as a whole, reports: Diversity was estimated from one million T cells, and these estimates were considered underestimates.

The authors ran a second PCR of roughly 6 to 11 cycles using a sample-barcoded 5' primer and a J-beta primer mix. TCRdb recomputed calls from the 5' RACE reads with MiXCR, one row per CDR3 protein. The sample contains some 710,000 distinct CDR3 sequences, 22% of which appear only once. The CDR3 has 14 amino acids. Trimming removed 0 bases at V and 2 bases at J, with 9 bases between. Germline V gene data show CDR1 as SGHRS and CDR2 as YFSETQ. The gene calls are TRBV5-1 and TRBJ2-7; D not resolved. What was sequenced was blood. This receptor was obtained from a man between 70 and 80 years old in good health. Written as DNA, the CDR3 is TGCGCCAGCAGCTTGGCCCAAACCACCTACGAGCAGTACTTC. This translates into CASSLAQTTYEQYF. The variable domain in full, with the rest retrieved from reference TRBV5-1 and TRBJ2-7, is KAGVTQTPRYLIKTRGQQVTLSCSPISGHRSVSWYQQTPGQGLQFLFEYFSETQRNKGNFPGRFSGRQFSNSRSEMNVSTLELGDSALYLCASSLAQTTYEQYFGPGTRLTVT.